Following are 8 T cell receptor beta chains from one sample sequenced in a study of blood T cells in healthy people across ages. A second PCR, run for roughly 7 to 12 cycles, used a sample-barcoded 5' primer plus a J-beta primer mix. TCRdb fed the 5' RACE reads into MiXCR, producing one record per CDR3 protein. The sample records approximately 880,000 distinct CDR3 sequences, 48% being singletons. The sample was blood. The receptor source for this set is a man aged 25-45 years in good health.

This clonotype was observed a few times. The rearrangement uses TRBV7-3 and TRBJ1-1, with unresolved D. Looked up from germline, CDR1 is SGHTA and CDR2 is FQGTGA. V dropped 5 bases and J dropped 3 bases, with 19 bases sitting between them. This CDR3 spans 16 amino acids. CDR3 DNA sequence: TGTGCCAGCAGCCCCGGACGTGAGCCCTTGGACACTGAAGCTTTCTTT. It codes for CASSPGREPLDTEAFF.

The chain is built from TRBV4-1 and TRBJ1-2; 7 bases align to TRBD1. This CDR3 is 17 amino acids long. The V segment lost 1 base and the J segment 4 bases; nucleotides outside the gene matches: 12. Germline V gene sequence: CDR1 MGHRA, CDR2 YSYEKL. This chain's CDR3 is CASSQVRLDRSSYGYTF. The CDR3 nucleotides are TGCGCCAGCAGCCAAGTTCGATTGGACAGGTCCTCCTATGGCTACACCTTC.

CDR3 coding DNA: TGCAGTGCTAGAGATGGGCAGCGGGGGGATACGCAGTATTTT. It yields the protein CSARDGQRGDTQYF. The chain couples TRBV20-1 to TRBJ2-3, with 8 nucleotides matching TRBD2. Looked up from germline, CDR1 is DFQATT and CDR2 is SNEGSKA (reference sequence). With 0 bases clipped from V and 6 bases from J, the junction kept 5 bases outside the gene matches. The CDR3 loop spans 14 amino acids.

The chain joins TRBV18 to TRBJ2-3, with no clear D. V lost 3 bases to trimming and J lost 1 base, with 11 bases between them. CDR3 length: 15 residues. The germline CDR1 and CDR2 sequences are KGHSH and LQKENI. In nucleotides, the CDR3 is TGTGCCAGCTCACCCCTGCTCATCGGCACAGATACGCAGTATTTT. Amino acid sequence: CASSPLLIGTDTQYF.

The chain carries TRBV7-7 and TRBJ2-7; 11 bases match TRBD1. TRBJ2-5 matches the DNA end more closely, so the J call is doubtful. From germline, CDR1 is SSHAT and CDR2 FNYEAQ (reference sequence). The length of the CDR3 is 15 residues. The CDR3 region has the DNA TGTGCCAGCAGCTTAGCGGGACAGGGGGGAGAGACCCAGTACTTC. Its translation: CASSLAGQGGETQYF.

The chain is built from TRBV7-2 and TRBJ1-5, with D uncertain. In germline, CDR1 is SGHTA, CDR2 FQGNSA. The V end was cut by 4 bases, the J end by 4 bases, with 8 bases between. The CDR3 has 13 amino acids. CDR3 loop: CASSSDINQPQHF. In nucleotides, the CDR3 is TGTGCCAGCAGCTCAGACATAAATCAGCCCCAGCATTTT.

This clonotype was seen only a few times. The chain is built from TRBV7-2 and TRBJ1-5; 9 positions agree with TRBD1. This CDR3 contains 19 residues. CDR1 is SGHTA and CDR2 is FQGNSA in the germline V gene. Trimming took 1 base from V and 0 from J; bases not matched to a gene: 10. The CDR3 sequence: CASSLGRDREIYSNQPQHF. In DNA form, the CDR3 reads TGTGCCAGCAGCTTAGGACGGGACAGGGAGATTTATAGCAATCAGCCCCAGCATTTT.

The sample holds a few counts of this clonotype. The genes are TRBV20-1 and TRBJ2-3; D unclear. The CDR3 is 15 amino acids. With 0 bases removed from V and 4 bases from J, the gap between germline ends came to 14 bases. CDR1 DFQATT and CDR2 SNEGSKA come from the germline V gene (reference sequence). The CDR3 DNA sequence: TGCAGTGCTAGAGACCCTAGGGTCTCCGCAGATACGCAGTATTTT. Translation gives CSARDPRVSADTQYF.